This TCR beta chain was identified in a study of cytomegalovirus exposure and HLA in healthy donors. On this clone: Its specificity is unknown.

Notes on the study in general: Indistinguishable V segments such as TRBV6-2 and TRBV6-3 were excluded.

Trimming removed 6 bases from V and 0 bases from J, with 15 bases in between. This CDR3 is 16 amino acids long. Germline loops: CDR1 MDHEN, CDR2 SYDVKM. The PCR employed 60 Vbeta primers together with 13 Jbeta primers. Method: immunoSEQ multiplex PCR; TCRdb's copy keeps in-frame clones and lacks some. The sample includes 110,000 or so clones, around two thirds of them seen just once. Sequences were obtained from PBMCs. The V and J genes are TRBV28 and TRBJ1-3, with D possibly TRBD1 on 6 matching bases. The TCR sequence derives from a human donor in good health. The CDR3 loop reads CASRLGQSRSGNTIYF. The CDR3 region has the DNA TGTGCCAGCAGACTAGGACAGTCTCGCTCTGGAAACACCATATATTTT.